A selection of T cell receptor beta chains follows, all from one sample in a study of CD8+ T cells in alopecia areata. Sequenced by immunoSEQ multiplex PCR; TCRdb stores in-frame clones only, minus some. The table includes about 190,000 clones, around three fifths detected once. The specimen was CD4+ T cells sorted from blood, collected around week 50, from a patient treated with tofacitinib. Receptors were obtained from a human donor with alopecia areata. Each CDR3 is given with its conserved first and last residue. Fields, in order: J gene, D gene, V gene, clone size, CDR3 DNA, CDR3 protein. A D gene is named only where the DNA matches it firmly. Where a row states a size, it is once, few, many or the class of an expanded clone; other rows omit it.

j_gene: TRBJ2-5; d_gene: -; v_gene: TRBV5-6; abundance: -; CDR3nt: TGTGCCAGCAGCCTCCCCCCCGACGGATACCAAGAGACCCAGTACTTC; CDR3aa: CASSLPPDGYQETQYF
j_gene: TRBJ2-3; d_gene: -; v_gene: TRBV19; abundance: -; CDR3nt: TGTGCCAGTAGTCGAACCGGGCCTTCGGAAACCTCTAGCACAGATACGCAGTATTTT; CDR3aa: CASSRTGPSETSSTDTQYF
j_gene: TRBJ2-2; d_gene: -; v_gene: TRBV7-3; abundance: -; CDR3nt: TGTGCCAGCAGCCGCGGGGGCGGCGGGGAGCTGTTTTTT; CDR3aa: CASSRGGGGELFF
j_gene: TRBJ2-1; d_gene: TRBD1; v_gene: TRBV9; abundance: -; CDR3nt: TGTGCCAGCAGCGAGGGGACAGGGGTCAACAATGAGCAGTTCTTC; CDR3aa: CASSEGTGVNNEQFF
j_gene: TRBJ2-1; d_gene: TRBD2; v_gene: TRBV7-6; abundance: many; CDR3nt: TGTGCCAGCAGCTTATCCAGCGGGGGGGGTGTCAATGAGCAGTTCTTC; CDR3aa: CASSLSSGGGVNEQFF
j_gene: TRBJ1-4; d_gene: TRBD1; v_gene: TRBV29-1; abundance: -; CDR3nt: TGCAGCGTTGAAGTGGACAGGATAAATAGACTGTTTTTT; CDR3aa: CSVEVDRINRLFF
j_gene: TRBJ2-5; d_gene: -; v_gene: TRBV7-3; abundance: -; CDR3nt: TGTGCCAGCAGCCGCGCAGGGTTCGAGACCCAGTACTTC; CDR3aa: CASSRAGFETQYF
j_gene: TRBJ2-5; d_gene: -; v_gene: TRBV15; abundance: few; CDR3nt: TGTGCCACCAGCAGAGATAGGCTACTAGCCGGGACCCAGTACTTC; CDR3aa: CATSRDRLLAGTQYF
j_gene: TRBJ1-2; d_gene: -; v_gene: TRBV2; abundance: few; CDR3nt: TGTGCCAGCAGTGAAGCGTCCGGGGCTTATGGCTACACCTTC; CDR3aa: CASSEASGAYGYTF
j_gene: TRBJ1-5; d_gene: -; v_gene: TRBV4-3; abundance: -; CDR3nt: TGCGCCAGCAGCCAAACGACCAATCAGCCCCAGCATTTT; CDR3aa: CASSQTTNQPQHF
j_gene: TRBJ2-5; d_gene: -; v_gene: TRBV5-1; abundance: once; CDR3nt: TGCGCCAGCAGCTTGATACCGGGGAGCCAAGAGACCCAGTACTTC; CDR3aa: CASSLIPGSQETQYF
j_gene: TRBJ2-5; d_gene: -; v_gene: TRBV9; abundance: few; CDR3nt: TGTGCCAGCAGCACTGAGCCCCAGGCAGGGACCCAGTACTTC; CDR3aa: CASSTEPQAGTQYF
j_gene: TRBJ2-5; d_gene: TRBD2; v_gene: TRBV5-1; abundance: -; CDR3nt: TGCGCCAGCAGCTCATCCGGGACTAGCGGACAGACCCAGTACTTC; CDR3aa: CASSSSGTSGQTQYF
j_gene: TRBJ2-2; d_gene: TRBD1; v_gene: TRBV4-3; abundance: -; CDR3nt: TGCGCCAGCAGCACAGGGGCCGCCGGGGAGCTGTTTTTT; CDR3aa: CASSTGAAGELFF
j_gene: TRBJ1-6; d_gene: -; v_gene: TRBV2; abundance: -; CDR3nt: TGTGCCAGCGCCCGGTCCAACGCTGATAATTCACCCCTCCACTTT; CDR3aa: CASARSNADNSPLHF
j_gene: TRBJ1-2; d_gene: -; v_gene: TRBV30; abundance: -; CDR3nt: TGTGCCTGCAATCGGGGGACACAACCTAACTATGGCTACACCTTC; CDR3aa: CACNRGTQPNYGYTF
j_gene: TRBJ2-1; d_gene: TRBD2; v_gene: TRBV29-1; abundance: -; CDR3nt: TGCAGCGTTGTTTCGGCTAGCGGGCGGAATGAGCAGTTCTTC; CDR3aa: CSVVSASGRNEQFF
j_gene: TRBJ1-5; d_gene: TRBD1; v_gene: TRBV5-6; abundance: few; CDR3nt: TGTGCCAGCAGCTTCCTCGGGACAGGGGGAGATCAGCCCCAGCATTTT; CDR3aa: CASSFLGTGGDQPQHF
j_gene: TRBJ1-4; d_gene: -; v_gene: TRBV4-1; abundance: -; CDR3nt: TGCGCCAGCAGCCAAGACGGGACTGGCAATGAAAAACTGTTTTTT; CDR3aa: CASSQDGTGNEKLFF
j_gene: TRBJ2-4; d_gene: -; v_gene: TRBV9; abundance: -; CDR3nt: TGTGCCAGCAGCGCTGTAGGGGGAAACATTCAGTACTTC; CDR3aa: CASSAVGGNIQYF
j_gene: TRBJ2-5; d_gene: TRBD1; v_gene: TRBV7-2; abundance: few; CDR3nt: TGTGCCAGCAGCGCTCGACAGGGCCAGACCCAGTACTTC; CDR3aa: CASSARQGQTQYF
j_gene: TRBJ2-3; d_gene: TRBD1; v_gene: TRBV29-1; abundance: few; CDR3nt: TGCAGCCTCCGACAGGGGCCGCCGGGGGATACGCAGTATTTT; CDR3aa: CSLRQGPPGDTQYF
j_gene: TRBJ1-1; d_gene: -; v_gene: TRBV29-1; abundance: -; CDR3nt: TGCAGCGTCGAAGGACAGATGAACACTGAAGCTTTCTTT; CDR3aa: CSVEGQMNTEAFF
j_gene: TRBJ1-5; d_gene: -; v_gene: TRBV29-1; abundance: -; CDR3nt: TGCAGCGTCGGACGGTCCGGTCAGCCCCAGCATTTT; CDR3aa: CSVGRSGQPQHF
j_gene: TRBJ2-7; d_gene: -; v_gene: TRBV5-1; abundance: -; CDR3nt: TGCGCCAGCAGCTTGGAAAACCAGGGTATACCCTACGAGCAGTACTTC; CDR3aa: CASSLENQGIPYEQYF
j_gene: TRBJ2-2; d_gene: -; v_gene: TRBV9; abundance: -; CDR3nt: TGTGCCAGCAGCGCTCAGACGCTGAACACCGGGGAGCTGTTTTTT; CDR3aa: CASSAQTLNTGELFF
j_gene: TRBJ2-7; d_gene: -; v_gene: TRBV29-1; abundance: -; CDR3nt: TGCAGCGTTGAAGCAGGGTCGAGCGAGCAGTACTTC; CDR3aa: CSVEAGSSEQYF
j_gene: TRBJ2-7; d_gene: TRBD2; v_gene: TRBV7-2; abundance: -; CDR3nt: TGTGCCAGCAGCTTTAGACTAGCCCACGAGCAGTACTTC; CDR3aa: CASSFRLAHEQYF
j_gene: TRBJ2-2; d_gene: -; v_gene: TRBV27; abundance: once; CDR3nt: TGTGCCAGCAGTTTATCGCCCCCTCCGAACACCGGGGAGCTGTTTTTT; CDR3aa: CASSLSPPPNTGELFF
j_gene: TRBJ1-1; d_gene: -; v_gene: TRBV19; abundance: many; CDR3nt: TGTGCCAGTAGTGCAACACCTAAAGCTTTCTTT; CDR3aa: CASSATPKAFF
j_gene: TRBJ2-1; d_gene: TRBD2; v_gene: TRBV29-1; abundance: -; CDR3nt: TGCAGCGTCATCCATTCCGGGACTACAATTGAGCAGTTCTTC; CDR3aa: CSVIHSGTTIEQFF
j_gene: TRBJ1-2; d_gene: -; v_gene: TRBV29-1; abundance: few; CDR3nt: TGCAGCGTTGAGGGGCAGGGCGGGGGATATGGCTACACCTTC; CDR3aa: CSVEGQGGGYGYTF
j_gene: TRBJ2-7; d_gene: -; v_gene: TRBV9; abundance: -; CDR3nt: TGTGCCAGCAGCGTGGCGGAGACAGGACTCTACGAGCAGTACTTC; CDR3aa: CASSVAETGLYEQYF
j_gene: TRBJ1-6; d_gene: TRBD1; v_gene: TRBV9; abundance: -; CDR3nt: TGTGCCAGCAGCCCTGAGGACAGGTGGGGTTCACCCCTCCACTTT; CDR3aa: CASSPEDRWGSPLHF
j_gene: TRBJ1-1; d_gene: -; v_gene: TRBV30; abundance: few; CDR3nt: TGTGCCTGGAGTGTTCAGGGTGCTGAAGCTTTCTTT; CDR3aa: CAWSVQGAEAFF
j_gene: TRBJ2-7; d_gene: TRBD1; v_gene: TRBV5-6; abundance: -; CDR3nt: TGTGCCAGCAGCTTCGTGGGACAGGGCTACGAGCAGTACTTC; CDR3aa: CASSFVGQGYEQYF
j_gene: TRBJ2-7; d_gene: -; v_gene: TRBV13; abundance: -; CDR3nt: TGTGCCAGCAGCTTCGGCACAGGGAGGTACGAGCAGTACTTC; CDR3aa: CASSFGTGRYEQYF
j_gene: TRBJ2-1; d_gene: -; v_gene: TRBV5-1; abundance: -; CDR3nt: TGCGCCAGCAGCTTGTACGTGTCGAGCTCCTACAATGAGCAGTTCTTC; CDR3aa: CASSLYVSSSYNEQFF
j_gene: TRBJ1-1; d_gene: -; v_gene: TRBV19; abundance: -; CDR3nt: TGTGCCAGTGAAGACAGGTCTAGGAACACTGAAGCTTTCTTT; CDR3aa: CASEDRSRNTEAFF
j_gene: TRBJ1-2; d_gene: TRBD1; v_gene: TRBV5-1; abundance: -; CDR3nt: TGCGCCAGCAGCCCGGGACAGCAGCTTGCTAACTATGGCTACACCTTC; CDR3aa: CASSPGQQLANYGYTF
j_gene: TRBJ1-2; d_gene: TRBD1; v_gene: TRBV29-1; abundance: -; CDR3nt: TGCAGCGGACAGGGGGGTGACTATGGCTACACCTTC; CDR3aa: CSGQGGDYGYTF
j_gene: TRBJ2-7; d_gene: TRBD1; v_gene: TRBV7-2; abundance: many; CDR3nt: TGTGCCAGCAGCTTTGTAACAGGGGCCTACGAGCAGTACTTC; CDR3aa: CASSFVTGAYEQYF
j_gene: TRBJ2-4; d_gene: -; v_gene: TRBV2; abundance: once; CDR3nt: TGTGCCAGCAGTGAGGAGGGAGTCAGCCTTTATCAGTACTTC; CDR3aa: CASSEEGVSLYQYF
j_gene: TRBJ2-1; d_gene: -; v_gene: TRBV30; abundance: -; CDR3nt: TGTGCCTGGATTCCTTGGGGCAGGGTTCTCTACAATGAGCAGTTCTTC; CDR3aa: CAWIPWGRVLYNEQFF
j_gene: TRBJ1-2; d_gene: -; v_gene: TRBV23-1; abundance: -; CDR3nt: TGCGCCAGCAGTCAAGTAGGGATCTATGGCTACACCTTC; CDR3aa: CASSQVGIYGYTF
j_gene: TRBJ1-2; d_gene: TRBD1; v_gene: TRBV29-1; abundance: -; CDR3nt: TGCAGCGTTGAAGCTACAGGGGGCTATGGCTACACCTTC; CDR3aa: CSVEATGGYGYTF
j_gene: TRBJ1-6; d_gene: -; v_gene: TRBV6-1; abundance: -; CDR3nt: TGTGCCAGCAGTGCCATAGGGAGGAATTCACCCCTCCACTTT; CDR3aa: CASSAIGRNSPLHF